The clone carrying this TCR beta chain was seen a few times. Alongside a J-beta primer mix, a sample-barcoded 5' primer served in a second PCR lasting about 6 to 12 cycles. MiXCR, run by TCRdb on the 5' RACE reads, gives a single entry per CDR3 protein. The profile shows fewer than 1,000,000 distinct CDR3 sequences, roughly 46% of them singletons. The sample comes from a study of blood T cells in healthy people across ages. It was around 9 milliliters of peripheral blood that were drawn from each donor. The V gene's germline CDR1 is SEHNR and CDR2 FQNEAQ (reference sequence). J was trimmed by 5 bases and V by 5 bases; bases with no gene match: 6. The CDR3 is 14 residues long.

The J gene is TRBJ2-3, the V gene TRBV7-9; 8 bases line up with TRBD1. The receptor comes from a man at least 80 years old in good health. The material sequenced was blood. CDR3 bases: TGTGCCAGCAGCACGAGGACAGGGCGAGATACGCAGTATTTT. Translation: CASSTRTGRDTQYF.